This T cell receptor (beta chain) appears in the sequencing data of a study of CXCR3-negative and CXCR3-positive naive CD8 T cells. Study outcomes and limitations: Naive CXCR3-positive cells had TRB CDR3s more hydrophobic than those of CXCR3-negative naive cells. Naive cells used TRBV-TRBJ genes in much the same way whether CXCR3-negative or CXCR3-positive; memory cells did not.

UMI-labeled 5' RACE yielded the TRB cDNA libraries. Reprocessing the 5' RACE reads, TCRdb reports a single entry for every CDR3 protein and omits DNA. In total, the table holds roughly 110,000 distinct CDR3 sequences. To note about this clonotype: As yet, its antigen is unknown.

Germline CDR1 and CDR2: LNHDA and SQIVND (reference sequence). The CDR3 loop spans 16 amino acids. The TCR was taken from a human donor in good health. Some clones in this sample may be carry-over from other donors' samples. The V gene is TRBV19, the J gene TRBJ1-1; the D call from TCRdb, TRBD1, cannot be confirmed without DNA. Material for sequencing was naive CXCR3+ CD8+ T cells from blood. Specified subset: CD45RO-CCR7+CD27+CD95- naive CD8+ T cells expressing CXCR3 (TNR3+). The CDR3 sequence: CASSIGAGDLAGEAFF.